A selection of T cell receptor beta chains follows, all from one sample in a study of T cell clonotyping in hematopoietic cell transplantation. Method: immunoSEQ multiplex PCR; TCRdb's copy keeps in-frame clones and lacks some. The sample yields under 7,500 clones, approximately 91% seen once. Sequences were derived from peripheral blood mononuclear cells, sampled 100 days after allogeneic stem cell transplant. These receptors all stem from a female patient aged 50-59 years who had an allogeneic stem cell transplant from a related donor, so the T cells may come from the graft donor. Some clones in this sample may be carry-over from other donors' samples. The CDR3 runs from the conserved cysteine through the conserved F or W. Each record gives: clone size, CDR3 length, J gene, D gene, V gene, CDR3 protein, CDR3 DNA. A D gene is named only where the DNA matches it firmly. Clone sizes are given selectively: once, few, many, or a class where the clone is expanded.

>-|16|TRBJ2-1|-|TRBV11-3
CASSLFGRSSYNEQFF
TGTGCCAGCAGCTTATTCGGCAGGAGCTCCTACAATGAGCAGTTCTTC
>once|14|TRBJ2-7|-|TRBV9
CASSPGLSGYEQYF
TGTGCCAGCAGCCCGGGGCTCTCCGGCTACGAGCAGTACTTC
>-|13|TRBJ1-5|-|TRBV7-9
CASSLTGVQPQHF
TGTGCCAGCAGCCTAACAGGCGTGCAGCCCCAGCATTTT
>-|14|TRBJ2-1|TRBD2|TRBV5-1
CASTGTMASGIQFF
TGCGCCAGCACCGGGACCATGGCTAGCGGGATCCAGTTCTTC
>-|14|TRBJ1-1|-|TRBV14
CASSRDSSNTEAFF
TGTGCCAGCAGCCGAGACAGTTCCAACACTGAAGCTTTCTTT
>-|12|TRBJ1-1|-|TRBV10-2
CASCDMNTEAFF
TGCGCCAGCTGCGACATGAACACTGAAGCTTTCTTT
>-|15|TRBJ2-2|TRBD2|TRBV10-3
CAISESGLAVGELFF
TGTGCCATCAGTGAGTCGGGACTAGCGGTCGGGGAGCTGTTTTTT
>-|16|TRBJ1-1|-|TRBV5-1
CASSLGVVGLNTEAFF
TGCGCCAGCAGCCTAGGAGTCGTCGGACTGAACACTGAAGCTTTCTTT
>-|16|TRBJ1-3|TRBD1|TRBV14
CASSPRDRVSGNTIYF
TGTGCCAGCAGCCCCCGGGACAGGGTCTCTGGAAACACCATATATTTT
>-|15|TRBJ1-5|TRBD1|TRBV30
CAWSSTGSRNQPQHF
TGTGCCTGGAGCTCGACAGGGTCGCGCAATCAGCCCCAGCATTTT
>-|16|TRBJ2-1|-|TRBV27
CASSFQSSRSYNEQFF
TGTGCCAGCAGTTTCCAGTCTAGTCGGTCCTACAATGAGCAGTTCTTC
>-|13|TRBJ1-5|TRBD1|TRBV30
CAWQGQDNQPQHF
TGTGCCTGGCAGGGACAGGACAATCAGCCCCAGCATTTT
>-|14|TRBJ2-5|-|TRBV6-5
CASQLVTNLGTQYF
TGTGCCAGCCAGCTTGTAACGAACTTAGGTACCCAGTACTTC
>-|13|TRBJ2-7|-|TRBV9
CASSPKGFYEQYF
TGTGCCAGCAGCCCCAAGGGCTTCTACGAGCAGTACTTC
>once|13|TRBJ2-7|TRBD1|TRBV11-3
CASRGQGSHEQYF
TGTGCCAGCAGGGGACAGGGATCCCACGAGCAGTACTTC
>-|14|TRBJ2-7|-|TRBV27
CASSLGGSLDEQYF
TGTGCCAGCAGTTTAGGTGGGAGTCTAGACGAGCAGTACTTC
>-|15|TRBJ1-1|-|TRBV5-1
CASSHRGLRDTEAFF
TGCGCCAGCAGCCACCGGGGACTTCGGGACACTGAAGCTTTCTTT
>-|16|TRBJ2-7|TRBD1|TRBV7-6
CASTLGSDRVIGEQYF
TGTGCCAGCACCCTTGGCTCCGACAGGGTAATCGGGGAGCAGTACTTC
>-|16|TRBJ1-6|-|TRBV6-5
CASSYSPLRGNSPLHF
TGTGCCAGCAGTTACTCACCGTTGAGGGGGAATTCACCCCTCCACTTT
>-|16|TRBJ1-6|-|TRBV6-1
CASRELPTATASPLHF
TGTGCCAGCAGGGAACTCCCGACAGCGACAGCTTCACCCCTCCACTTT
>-|15|TRBJ2-1|-|TRBV2
CASSPDPGRYNEQFF
TGTGCCAGCAGCCCCGACCCGGGCCGATACAATGAGCAGTTCTTC
>-|15|TRBJ2-3|-|TRBV9
CASSVAGGPRDTQYF
TGTGCCAGCAGCGTAGCTGGGGGGCCTAGAGATACGCAGTATTTT
>-|15|TRBJ2-3|TRBD2|TRBV19
CASSRLTSGGDTQYF
TGTGCCAGTAGTAGGCTGACTAGCGGAGGAGATACGCAGTATTTT
>-|12|TRBJ2-5|-|TRBV19
CASSIVSGTQYF
TGTGCCAGTAGTATAGTTTCCGGGACCCAGTACTTC
>few|15|TRBJ2-1|-|TRBV7-2
CASSGGSSSYNEQFF
TGTGCCAGCAGCGGGGGGTCGAGCTCCTACAATGAGCAGTTCTTC
>-|14|TRBJ1-2|-|TRBV5-1
CASSLTPGDYGYTF
TGCGCCAGCAGCTTGACACCCGGGGACTATGGCTACACCTTC
>-|14|TRBJ1-1|TRBD1|TRBV7-8
CASSVNRGLAEAFF
TGTGCCAGCAGCGTAAACAGGGGGTTGGCTGAAGCTTTCTTT
>-|15|TRBJ1-1|TRBD1|TRBV6-5
CASSYEGGGGTEAFF
TGTGCCAGCAGTTACGAAGGGGGCGGCGGCACTGAAGCTTTCTTT
>-|15|TRBJ1-5|-|TRBV27
CASSPTSRGYQPQHF
TGTGCCAGCAGTCCGACATCCCGGGGGTACCAGCCCCAGCATTTT
>-|16|TRBJ1-5|-|TRBV4-1
CASSQDGGFGNQPQHF
TGCGCCAGCAGCCAAGATGGGGGGTTTGGCAATCAGCCCCAGCATTTT
>-|15|TRBJ2-4|TRBD2|TRBV19
CASSIAAGGPNIQYF
TGTGCCAGTAGTATCGCAGCGGGAGGGCCCAACATTCAGTACTTC
>-|16|TRBJ1-1|-|TRBV5-1
CASSLIRGSMNTEAFF
TGCGCCAGCAGCTTGATCAGGGGTAGTATGAACACTGAAGCTTTCTTT
>few|12|TRBJ1-2|-|TRBV2
CASSLRQRYPYF
TGTGCCAGCAGCCTCCGACAGCGGTACCCCTACTTC
>-|12|TRBJ2-5|-|TRBV6-6
CASSRLEGTQYF
TGTGCCAGCAGCCGACTAGAGGGGACCCAGTACTTC
>-|16|TRBJ1-2|TRBD1|TRBV7-2
CASSLTTGGANYGYTF
TGTGCCAGCAGCTTAACGACAGGGGGCGCGAACTATGGCTACACCTTC
>once|17|TRBJ2-2|-|TRBV6-1
CASSAPPGLMNTGELFF
TGTGCCAGCAGTGCCCCCCCGGGACTCATGAACACCGGGGAGCTGTTTTTT
>-|14|TRBJ1-5|TRBD1|TRBV4-2
CASSQGQGTQPQHF
TGTGCCAGCAGCCAAGGACAGGGGACTCAGCCCCAGCATTTT
>-|14|TRBJ1-2|-|TRBV6-5
CASRAQTGSYGYTF
TGTGCCAGCAGGGCCCAGACAGGCAGTTATGGCTACACCTTC
>-|15|TRBJ1-2|-|TRBV7-6
CASSLQEGVRGGYTF
TGTGCCAGCAGCTTACAAGAGGGGGTAAGAGGTGGCTACACCTTC
>-|15|TRBJ1-5|-|TRBV5-8
CASSLVGGSNQPQHF
TGTGCCAGCAGCTTGGTTGGGGGAAGCAATCAGCCCCAGCATTTT
>-|16|TRBJ1-5|TRBD1|TRBV7-9
CASSPNSGTGDQPQHF
TGTGCCAGCAGTCCTAACTCTGGGACAGGGGATCAGCCCCAGCATTTT
>-|15|TRBJ2-1|TRBD2|TRBV5-4
CASSIPGGGYNEQFF
TGTGCCAGCAGCATTCCGGGGGGTGGCTACAATGAGCAGTTCTTC
>-|13|TRBJ2-7|-|TRBV14
CASSQEQGSEQYF
TGTGCCAGCAGCCAAGAACAGGGTAGCGAGCAGTACTTC
>-|13|TRBJ1-1|TRBD1|TRBV28
CASRGRGRTEAFF
TGTGCCAGCAGGGGCAGGGGGAGAACTGAAGCTTTCTTT
>-|17|TRBJ1-1|-|TRBV4-1
CASSQEVSGAQPTEAFF
TGCGCCAGCAGCCAAGAAGTCTCGGGGGCCCAGCCCACTGAAGCTTTCTTT
>-|12|TRBJ2-3|-|TRBV9
CASSPYTDTQYF
TGTGCCAGCAGCCCTTACACAGATACGCAGTATTTT
>-|15|TRBJ2-7|TRBD1|TRBV19
CASSIPGQGTYEQYF
TGTGCCAGTAGTATTCCGGGACAGGGGACCTACGAGCAGTACTTC